Listed below are T cell receptor beta chains from one sample, sequenced in a study of cytomegalovirus exposure and HLA in healthy donors. The method was immunoSEQ multiplex PCR; TCRdb's version includes in-frame clones alone and lacks a portion of them. The table includes some 140,000 clones, approximately 73% detected once. The sequenced material came from PBMCs. The receptors stem from a woman aged 40 to 50 in good health and CMV-seronegative. Both conserved end residues are part of each CDR3. A D gene is named only where the DNA matches it firmly. Clone size is stated in some rows and not others, as once, few, many or a class when expanded.

clone_size: -; d_call: TRBD1; j_call: TRBJ1-2; v_call: TRBV19; cdr3_aa: CASSLAGTGPSGYTF; cdr3_nt: TGTGCCAGTAGCCTCGCCGGGACAGGGCCATCTGGCTACACCTTC
clone_size: -; d_call: -; j_call: TRBJ1-1; v_call: TRBV2; cdr3_aa: CASRGGSTEAFF; cdr3_nt: TGTGCCAGCCGGGGGGGGAGCACTGAAGCTTTCTTT
clone_size: few; d_call: TRBD1; j_call: TRBJ2-1; v_call: TRBV6-4; cdr3_aa: CASSDSAGGGDEQFF; cdr3_nt: TGTGCCAGCAGTGACTCGGCAGGGGGCGGGGATGAGCAGTTCTTC
clone_size: -; d_call: -; j_call: TRBJ2-3; v_call: TRBV5-6; cdr3_aa: CASSLNGAPGDTQYF; cdr3_nt: TGTGCCAGCAGCTTGAATGGGGCCCCAGGGGATACGCAGTATTTT
clone_size: -; d_call: -; j_call: TRBJ1-4; v_call: TRBV27; cdr3_aa: CASSLSRAGAREKLFF; cdr3_nt: TGTGCCAGCAGTTTAAGTCGGGCGGGGGCGCGAGAAAAACTGTTTTTT
clone_size: -; d_call: TRBD1; j_call: TRBJ2-1; v_call: TRBV7-3; cdr3_aa: CASSLWTGGNEQFF; cdr3_nt: TGTGCCAGCAGCCTGTGGACAGGGGGGAATGAGCAGTTCTTC
clone_size: -; d_call: TRBD1; j_call: TRBJ2-5; v_call: TRBV7-9; cdr3_aa: CASSLRAGTGKRETQYF; cdr3_nt: TGTGCCAGCAGCCTAAGGGCCGGGACAGGGAAGCGGGAGACCCAGTACTTC
clone_size: -; d_call: -; j_call: TRBJ1-6; v_call: TRBV10-3; cdr3_aa: CAISVTDNSPLHF; cdr3_nt: TGTGCCATCAGTGTAACAGATAATTCACCCCTCCACTTT
clone_size: -; d_call: -; j_call: TRBJ2-7; v_call: TRBV5-6; cdr3_aa: CASSFGNIYEQYF; cdr3_nt: TGTGCCAGCAGCTTTGGTAATATCTACGAGCAGTACTTC
clone_size: -; d_call: TRBD1; j_call: TRBJ2-2; v_call: TRBV9; cdr3_aa: CASGQGRRTGELFF; cdr3_nt: TGTGCCAGCGGACAGGGAAGGCGCACCGGGGAGCTGTTTTTT
clone_size: -; d_call: TRBD1; j_call: TRBJ2-5; v_call: TRBV27; cdr3_aa: CASSKSRQGLETQYF; cdr3_nt: TGTGCCAGCAGTAAATCTCGACAGGGGCTCGAGACCCAGTACTTC
clone_size: -; d_call: -; j_call: TRBJ2-1; v_call: TRBV25-1; cdr3_aa: CASRERGGDYNEQFF; cdr3_nt: TGTGCCAGCAGGGAAAGAGGGGGAGACTACAATGAGCAGTTCTTC
clone_size: few; d_call: -; j_call: TRBJ1-5; v_call: TRBV7-8; cdr3_aa: CASSPYGVGTSEGQPQHF; cdr3_nt: TGTGCCAGCAGCCCCTATGGGGTCGGGACTTCAGAGGGCCAGCCCCAGCATTTT
clone_size: once; d_call: -; j_call: TRBJ1-2; v_call: TRBV7-2; cdr3_aa: CASSFPQGSGYTF; cdr3_nt: TGTGCCAGCAGCTTCCCCCAGGGCTCTGGCTACACCTTC
clone_size: -; d_call: -; j_call: TRBJ2-3; v_call: TRBV4-1; cdr3_aa: CASSQDGLTSTDTQYF; cdr3_nt: TGCGCCAGCAGCCAAGATGGGCTCACGAGCACAGATACGCAGTATTTT
clone_size: once; d_call: TRBD2; j_call: TRBJ2-5; v_call: TRBV18; cdr3_aa: CASSPGGGFSGETQYF; cdr3_nt: TGTGCCAGCTCACCTGGCGGGGGGTTTTCAGGAGAGACCCAGTACTTC
clone_size: few; d_call: -; j_call: TRBJ1-1; v_call: TRBV2; cdr3_aa: CASSESGENTEAFF; cdr3_nt: TGTGCCAGCAGTGAATCGGGGGAGAACACTGAAGCTTTCTTT
clone_size: -; d_call: TRBD2; j_call: TRBJ2-5; v_call: TRBV5-1; cdr3_aa: CASSLWSGGAPETQYF; cdr3_nt: TGCGCCAGCAGCTTGTGGAGCGGGGGGGCCCCAGAGACCCAGTACTTC
clone_size: few; d_call: TRBD1; j_call: TRBJ1-4; v_call: TRBV5-1; cdr3_aa: CASSPGTVTNEKLFF; cdr3_nt: TGCGCCAGCAGCCCAGGGACAGTGACGAATGAAAAACTGTTTTTT
clone_size: -; d_call: TRBD1; j_call: TRBJ2-2; v_call: TRBV4-1; cdr3_aa: CASSVRQGGTGELFF; cdr3_nt: TGCGCCAGCAGCGTCCGACAGGGGGGCACCGGGGAGCTGTTTTTT
clone_size: -; d_call: -; j_call: TRBJ1-3; v_call: TRBV28; cdr3_aa: CASSLGSVRNTIYF; cdr3_nt: TGTGCCAGCAGTTTAGGCTCGGTCAGGAACACCATATATTTT
clone_size: few; d_call: -; j_call: TRBJ1-5; v_call: TRBV7-8; cdr3_aa: CASSLGAGGCHF; cdr3_nt: TGTGCCAGCAGCTTAGGGGCGGGGGGGTGCCATTTT
clone_size: -; d_call: -; j_call: TRBJ2-1; v_call: TRBV6-1; cdr3_aa: CASSELGVYNEQFF; cdr3_nt: TGTGCCAGCAGTGAATTAGGGGTCTACAATGAGCAGTTCTTC
clone_size: -; d_call: -; j_call: TRBJ1-5; v_call: TRBV4-1; cdr3_aa: CASSQDWGLGQPQHF; cdr3_nt: TGCGCCAGCAGCCAAGATTGGGGGCTCGGTCAGCCCCAGCATTTT
clone_size: few; d_call: -; j_call: TRBJ1-1; v_call: TRBV5-1; cdr3_aa: CASSHGSGEAFF; cdr3_nt: TGCGCCAGCAGTCATGGGTCGGGTGAAGCTTTCTTT
clone_size: -; d_call: -; j_call: TRBJ1-5; v_call: TRBV4-1; cdr3_aa: CASSQDGQHNQPQHF; cdr3_nt: TGCGCCAGCAGCCAAGACGGACAGCACAATCAGCCCCAGCATTTT
clone_size: once; d_call: TRBD1; j_call: TRBJ1-4; v_call: TRBV5-8; cdr3_aa: CASSLVKGAQEKLFF; cdr3_nt: TGTGCCAGCAGCTTGGTGAAGGGGGCGCAGGAAAAACTGTTTTTT
clone_size: -; d_call: TRBD1; j_call: TRBJ1-6; v_call: TRBV28; cdr3_aa: CASSRAAGTGVGNSPLHF; cdr3_nt: TGTGCCAGCAGTCGAGCCGCGGGAACAGGGGTAGGTAATTCACCCCTCCACTTT
clone_size: -; d_call: TRBD1; j_call: TRBJ2-4; v_call: TRBV7-2; cdr3_aa: CASRYGQGVLYF; cdr3_nt: TGTGCCAGCAGATATGGACAGGGCGTCTTGTACTTC
clone_size: -; d_call: TRBD1; j_call: TRBJ2-6; v_call: TRBV19; cdr3_aa: CASRGDRPEGGANVLTF; cdr3_nt: TGTGCCAGTAGAGGGGACAGGCCGGAAGGAGGGGCCAACGTCCTGACTTTC
clone_size: -; d_call: -; j_call: TRBJ2-1; v_call: TRBV21-1; cdr3_aa: CASSNQGRNNEQFF; cdr3_nt: TGTGCCAGCAGCAATCAGGGTCGGAACAATGAGCAGTTCTTC
clone_size: -; d_call: -; j_call: TRBJ1-2; v_call: TRBV5-6; cdr3_aa: CASSLGRESYTF; cdr3_nt: TGTGCCAGCAGCTTGGGCAGGGAAAGCTACACCTTC
clone_size: -; d_call: -; j_call: TRBJ1-5; v_call: TRBV18; cdr3_aa: CASSPGQGDQPQHF; cdr3_nt: TGTGCCAGCTCACCCGGGCAGGGCGATCAGCCCCAGCATTTT
clone_size: -; d_call: -; j_call: TRBJ2-7; v_call: TRBV15; cdr3_aa: CATSRGPPYEQYF; cdr3_nt: TGTGCCACCAGCAGGGGGCCCCCCTACGAGCAGTACTTC
clone_size: -; d_call: TRBD2; j_call: TRBJ2-5; v_call: TRBV10-2; cdr3_aa: CASRAASGGAETQYF; cdr3_nt: TGCGCCAGCAGAGCCGCTAGCGGGGGGGCAGAGACCCAGTACTTC
clone_size: few; d_call: -; j_call: TRBJ1-2; v_call: TRBV4-1; cdr3_aa: CASSQDRGRLIYGYTF; cdr3_nt: TGCGCCAGCAGCCAAGACAGGGGACGGCTGATCTATGGCTACACCTTC
clone_size: -; d_call: -; j_call: TRBJ2-2; v_call: TRBV10-3; cdr3_aa: CAIRAYTGELFF; cdr3_nt: TGTGCCATCAGGGCCTACACCGGGGAGCTGTTTTTT
clone_size: -; d_call: -; j_call: TRBJ1-2; v_call: TRBV2; cdr3_aa: CASKRDEGGYTF; cdr3_nt: TGTGCCAGCAAGCGGGATGAGGGGGGCTACACCTTC
clone_size: -; d_call: -; j_call: TRBJ1-2; v_call: TRBV28; cdr3_aa: CASSLISVNYGYTF; cdr3_nt: TGTGCCAGCAGTTTGATCTCGGTTAACTATGGCTACACCTTC
clone_size: -; d_call: TRBD2; j_call: TRBJ2-1; v_call: TRBV4-3; cdr3_aa: CASSQESGGANEQFF; cdr3_nt: TGCGCCAGCAGCCAAGAAAGCGGGGGGGCAAATGAGCAGTTCTTC
clone_size: -; d_call: TRBD2; j_call: TRBJ2-1; v_call: TRBV6-6; cdr3_aa: CASSIGLGPYNEQFF; cdr3_nt: TGTGCCAGCAGCATTGGACTAGGTCCCTACAATGAGCAGTTCTTC
clone_size: -; d_call: TRBD1; j_call: TRBJ1-1; v_call: TRBV4-1; cdr3_aa: CASSLWTGGGTEAFF; cdr3_nt: TGCGCCAGCAGCCTGTGGACAGGGGGGGGGACTGAAGCTTTCTTT
clone_size: -; d_call: -; j_call: TRBJ2-2; v_call: TRBV27; cdr3_aa: CASRHPGGGELFF; cdr3_nt: TGTGCCAGTCGACATCCCGGGGGCGGGGAGCTGTTTTTT
clone_size: -; d_call: -; j_call: TRBJ1-2; v_call: TRBV6-5; cdr3_aa: CASSEKKHGYTF; cdr3_nt: TGTGCCAGCAGTGAGAAGAAGCATGGCTACACCTTC
clone_size: -; d_call: TRBD1; j_call: TRBJ1-2; v_call: TRBV6-1; cdr3_aa: CASSAGGGLHYGYTF; cdr3_nt: TGTGCCAGCAGTGCAGGGGGCGGGCTGCACTATGGCTACACCTTC
clone_size: -; d_call: -; j_call: TRBJ2-1; v_call: TRBV7-2; cdr3_aa: CASNLRASNEQFF; cdr3_nt: TGTGCCAGCAACCTCAGGGCTAGCAATGAGCAGTTCTTC
clone_size: -; d_call: TRBD2; j_call: TRBJ2-3; v_call: TRBV9; cdr3_aa: CASSATSGADTQYF; cdr3_nt: TGTGCCAGCAGCGCCACTAGCGGTGCAGATACGCAGTATTTT
clone_size: -; d_call: -; j_call: TRBJ2-2; v_call: TRBV4-3; cdr3_aa: CASSQETGVPGELFF; cdr3_nt: TGCGCCAGCAGCCAAGAAACCGGGGTACCCGGGGAGCTGTTTTTT